Included here is one T cell receptor beta chain sequence, with context. The antigen is not known. Other nucleotide sequences in the sample specify the same CDR3. The sample belongs to a study of shared clonotypes between healthy human individuals. About the study: Per donor, CD8 memory used one plate, CD8 naive used two, CD4 memory used three and CD4 naive used three. Study-level points and caveats: Non-shared clonotypes showed lower generation probabilities than clonotypes common to all four donors. With few donors, the genetic and exposure-history diversity represented was limited.

Data came from immunoSEQ multiplex PCR; TCRdb stores just in-frame clones and leaves some out. The data show hundreds of thousands of clones, 73% seen once. Input material: memory CD4+ T cells sorted from blood. Sample subset: CD45RA-negative fraction. This TCR derives from a woman in her thirties in good health.

CDR3 in amino acids: CASSTRSGTDTQYF. As DNA, the CDR3 is TGTGCCAGTAGTACCAGGAGCGGCACAGATACGCAGTATTTT. The chain couples TRBV19 to TRBJ2-3, with no clear D. The CDR3 totals 14 residues. Germline CDR1 is LNHDA and CDR2 is SQIVND (reference sequence). Between the trimmed V and J ends, which lost 4 bases and 1 base, there was a span of 9 bases.